This paragraph covers one T cell receptor beta chain sequence. This clone was counted once. No antigen is known for it. No base quality information exists; no much larger clone differs at one position. CD8 naive samples consisted of CD45RO-negative cells that were positively selected for CCR7, yielding a CD45RA+CCR7+ population without TemRA cells. The donors were healthy, HIV-negative adults who had no recently reported acute infections or vaccinations. Only Caucasian adults living in Nashville, Tennessee, USA were represented among the donors. After blood collection by leukapheresis, PBMCs were isolated using Ficoll-Histopaque density gradient centrifugation and then cryopreserved in the vapor phase of liquid nitrogen. Purity and quantity of every magnetically sorted T cell population were checked by analytical flow cytometry. Genomic DNA was isolated from every sorted fraction and measured by UV absorbance on a Nanodrop 2000c.

The sample comes from a study of shared clonotypes between healthy human individuals (dated by TCRdb to between 2020 and 2021). General notes on the study: The cohort comprised two women and a few men aged 18 to 49 years. Blood TCR repertoires of five healthy adults were deeply sequenced to estimate repertoire size and the extent of clonotype sharing between individuals. Between about 0.8 and 9 billion PBMCs per donor were obtained by leukapheresis. For each donor, three plates each were used for CD4 naive and CD4 memory, two plates were used for CD8 naive, and one plate was used for CD8 memory. Libraries were prepared and TCR repertoires were sequenced by different laboratories using diverse techniques, in order to increase sequencing depth and limit assay-specific biases. What the work shows at the level of the full study, not this receptor alone: Incomplete sequencing was indicated by rarefaction of sorted-subset datasets, despite the large sequencing depth. Because the study included only a small number of donors, the genetic and exposure-history diversity represented was limited. Higher generation probabilities were observed for clonotypes shared by all four sorted-subset donors than for non-shared clonotypes. Based on pairwise subsampling, the degree of clonotype sharing among donors was expected to be affected by sequencing depth. Around 5.4% of naive CD4, 3.5% of naive CD8, 2.3% of memory CD4, and around 0.4% of memory CD8 clonotypes were shared across several donors. Sampling was limited to blood, and TCR repertoires in tissue likely differ from TCR repertoires in blood. Naive subsets generally had larger estimated clonotype richness than memory subsets.

Using the deep immunoSEQ assay, TCR CDR3 regions were amplified from genomic DNA by multiplex PCR. Extracted genomic DNA from each cell subset was distributed evenly across all wells of several immunoSEQ 96-well plates, and each plate was treated as a replicate. For sorted subsets, approximately 210 ng of genomic DNA, equivalent to 30,000 or so T cell genomes, went into each replicate PCR. Purified libraries were measured with a Qubit 3.0 fluorometer, size-checked on a Bioanalyzer 2100, and measured again with the KAPA Library Quantification kit. Every immunoSEQ 96-well plate was sequenced on a separate single-read 150-cycle Illumina NextSeq 550 flow cell. Processing in the source paper ran as follows. The immunoSEQ output contained only junctional sequences without quality scores, so filtering could not match that applied to full-length reads. To assign V/J genes and CDR3, sequences were annotated using PyIR, a Python wrapper for IgBLAST v1.9, with IMGT germline references. Reads were removed for weak V/J assignments (E-value above 1e-6), missing CDR3, stop codons, out-of-frame junctions, or ambiguous translated residues. A V3J clonotype was defined by an identical inferred V gene, J gene, and CDR3 amino acid sequence. Percentage overlap between repertoires was calculated by dividing the number of shared unique clonotypes by the size of the smaller repertoire. RTK rarefaction, the Chao1 estimator, and Recon v2.1 estimates of unobserved clonotypes were used to assess repertoire richness. OLGA was used to compute generation probabilities for all TCRbeta clonotypes that the gDNA method yielded from a handful of donors. TCRdb's version of the immuneACCESS table is confined to in-frame rearrangements and falls short of the full clone set. An unresolved V gene accounts for under half of the shortfall where checked; the remainder is of unknown origin. V and J calls and clone size follow that table, whereas D and trimming were derived from the DNA. In this sample the table shows fewer than 1 million clones, about 96% of which occur a single time. The biggest ten clones account for less than 0.3% of the sample.

From the germline V gene (reference sequence), CDR1 is SGHNT and CDR2 is YYREEE. The cysteine opens and the phenylalanine closes a CDR3 of 15 amino acids. Only the CDR3 DNA is retained, 45 bases long and in frame from the first base. V is clipped by 0 bases and J by 0 bases, and the sequence between their germline boundaries is 9 bases long. The chain joins TRBV5-4 to TRBJ1-2; the D gene cannot be named for sure. The clonotype was recovered from a man aged 30 to 39 in good health. Source material: naive CD8+ T cells sorted from blood. According to the study, the label for this sample's cell subset or site signals: CD45RA+CCR7+. The nucleotide sequence reads as follows: TGTGCCAGCAGCTTGGTAGGCGGGTCTAACTATGGCTACACCTTC. Its product reads: CASSLVGGSNYGYTF.